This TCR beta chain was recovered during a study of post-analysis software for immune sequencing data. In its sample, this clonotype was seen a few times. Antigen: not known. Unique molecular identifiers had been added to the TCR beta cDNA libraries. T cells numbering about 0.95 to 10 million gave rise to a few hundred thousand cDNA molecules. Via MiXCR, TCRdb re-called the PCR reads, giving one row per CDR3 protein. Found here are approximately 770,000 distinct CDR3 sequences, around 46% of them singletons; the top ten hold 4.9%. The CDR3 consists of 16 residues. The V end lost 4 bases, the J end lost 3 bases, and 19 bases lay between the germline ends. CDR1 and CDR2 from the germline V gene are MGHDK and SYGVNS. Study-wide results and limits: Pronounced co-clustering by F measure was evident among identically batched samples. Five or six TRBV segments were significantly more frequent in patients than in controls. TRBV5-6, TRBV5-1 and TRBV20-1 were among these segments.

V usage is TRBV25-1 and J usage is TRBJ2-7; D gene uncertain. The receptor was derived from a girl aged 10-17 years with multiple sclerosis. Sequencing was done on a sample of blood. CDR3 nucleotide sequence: TGTGCCAGCAGTGGCGGTTCACGGAATCCGGACTACGAGCAGTACTTC. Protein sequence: CASSGGSRNPDYEQYF.